The 14 T cell receptor beta chains below all came from one sample that was sequenced in a study of tissue T cells after allogeneic stem cell transplantation (dated by TCRdb to between 2021 and 2024). The time point tag for this specimen amounts to: mouse harvest day 14 after allogeneic transplant. Each mouse graft, delivered by tail vein injection, combined 10^6 splenic CD5+ T cells with 10^7 T-cell-depleted bone marrow cells. Library preparation employed the immunoSEQ multiplex PCR assay. TCRdb limited this immuneACCESS table to in-frame rearrangements with V and J called. A share of clones is missing; checked studies link under half to unresolved V genes, and the rest is unexplained. Counted in this sample were just over 5,000 clones; approximately 30% of them appeared once. In total, the top ten clones hold almost 4.5% of the sample. Material: skin. The receptors here all came from a female BALB/c mouse given C57BL/6 T cells with graft-versus-host disease after an allogeneic hematopoietic cell transplant.

This clone was observed a few times. Germline and genes here are mouse. The CDR3 end lies 1 residue beyond the end of the read and is filled in from the germline J gene. V gene TRBV26 combines with J gene TRBJ2-1; 9 bases map to TRBD2. The germline V gene has CDR1 KGHPV and CDR2 FQNQEV (reference sequence). After removal of 3 bases from V and 6 bases from J, the junction contained 6 bases not matched to a gene. The CDR3 extends over 15 amino acids. The DNA read from the CDR3 is TGTGCCAGCAGTCTCCTTGGGGGGGCGCTTGCTGAGCAGTTC. This gives the protein CASSLLGGALAEQF. The full-length CDR3 reads as CASSLLGGALAEQFF.

About this clone: Any gene name here is a mouse gene name. The CDR3 is cut off 1 residue early in the read; its end comes from the germline J gene. The rearrangement links TRBV13-2 to TRBJ2-3; 11 bases fit TRBD2. With 1 base clipped from V and 4 bases from J, the junction kept 2 bases outside the gene matches. Germline values: CDR1 NNHNN, CDR2 SYGAGS (reference sequence). CDR3 length equals 15 residues. The sequenced part of the CDR3 DNA is TGTGCCAGCGGTGATCGGGACTGGGGGCCAGAAACGCTGTAT. It encodes CASGDRDWGPETLY. The full CDR3 is CASGDRDWGPETLYF.

A word on this clone: Mouse names are used for the genes. The read terminates 1 residue ahead of where the CDR3 ends, so the germline J gene completes it. The chain links TRBV5 to TRBJ2-5; 8 bases align to TRBD2. Germline V CDR1 and CDR2: LGHNA, YNLKQL (reference sequence). The CDR3 runs to 16 residues. The junction had 6 bases not matched to a gene; V was cut back by 0 bases and J by 4 bases. CDR3 DNA (partial): TGTGCCAGCAGCCAAGATCTGGGGGGCGTTGAAGACACCCAGTAC. This encodes CASSQDLGGVEDTQY. The complete CDR3 protein is CASSQDLGGVEDTQYF.

By share, this clone counts as medium-sized (0.01 to 0.1%). Gene names refer to mouse genes. The read ends 1 residue before the CDR3 terminus; that terminus is restored from the germline J gene. The V and J genes are TRBV4 and TRBJ1-1; the D is unclear. CDR3 length equals 13 residues. V dropped 3 bases and J dropped 1 base, with 6 bases sitting between them. Germline V gives CDR1 LGHDT, CDR2 YNNKQL (reference sequence). CDR3 region: CASSYGGNTEVFF. The DNA read from the CDR3 is TGTGCCAGCAGCTATGGCGGGAACACAGAAGTCTTC.

A remark on this clone: The genes are named according to mouse. Read sequence stops 1 residue before the CDR3 end, and the germline J gene provides the missing end. The V and J genes are TRBV31 and TRBJ2-3; 7 bases are shared with TRBD2. CDR1 and CDR2 (germline): GKSSPN, SITVG. The CDR3 totals 15 residues. The trim removed 0 bases at V and 1 base at J, leaving 4 bases unmatched. CDR3 region: CAWSLQLGGAETLYF. CDR3 DNA, as far as it was read: TGTGCCTGGAGTCTACAGCTGGGGGGTGCAGAAACGCTGTAT. Full variable domain (missing parts from reference TRBV31 and TRBJ2-3): AQTIHQWPVAEIKAVGSPLSLGCTIKGKSSPNLYWYWQATGGTLQQLFYSITVGQVESVVQLNLSASRPKDDQFILSTEKLLLSHSGFYLCAWSLQLGGAETLYFGSGTRLTVL.

This clone was counted between two and nine times. Mouse gene names and germline throughout. CDR3: CASSPGQGAYNSPLYF. The CDR3 DNA, read in part, is TGTGCCAGCAGTCCCGGACAGGGGGCCTATAATTCGCCCCTCTAC. This chain links TRBV26 with TRBJ1-6; 10 bases match TRBD1. With the read ending 1 residue before the CDR3 end, the germline J gene is used to fill in that end. TRBJ1-6 is flagged as an ORF with uncertain function. With 4 bases clipped from V and 2 bases from J, the junction kept 2 bases outside the gene matches. The germline CDR1 and CDR2 sequences are KGHPV and FQNQEV (reference sequence). The CDR3 runs 16 residues.

Within the sample, this clone is medium-sized. Gene and germline names: mouse. The observed sequence ends 1 residue before the CDR3 terminus, with the missing tail filled in from the germline J gene. J is TRBJ1-3 and V is TRBV23; TRBD1 was called by the table and not checked on the DNA. Germline values: CDR1 KGHTA, CDR2 FQNQQP. CDR3 length equals 14 residues. The sequenced part of the CDR3 DNA is TGCTCCAGCAGTCCAGACAGGGTTGGAAATACGCTCTAT. Translating gives CSSSPDRVGNTLY. The full-length CDR3 reads as CSSSPDRVGNTLYF.

With regard to this clone: Mouse gene names and germline throughout. The observed sequence ends 1 residue before the CDR3 terminus, with the missing tail filled in from the germline J gene. This chain uses TRBV26 with TRBJ1-1, with 7 bases matching TRBD1. This CDR3 has 13 amino acids. The V gene end was trimmed by 8 bases and the J gene end by 1 base; junction bases not matched to a gene: 4. CDR1 is KGHPV and CDR2 is FQNQEV in the germline V gene (reference sequence). Here the CDR3 reads CASPRGRNTEVFF. The sequenced part of the CDR3 DNA is TGTGCCAGCCCCAGGGGGAGAAACACAGAAGTCTTC.

Worth noting for this clone: Gene names are mouse gene names. Read coverage stops 1 residue before the CDR3 terminus; the germline J gene supplies the remainder. The chain couples TRBV23 to TRBJ2-7; the table's D call, TRBD2, has no DNA check behind it. The germline gives CDR1 KGHTA, CDR2 FQNQQP. CDR3 size: 15 residues. This CDR3 is CSSSRLGGSSYEQYF. CDR3 DNA, as far as it was read: TGCTCCAGCAGCCGACTGGGGGGGAGCTCCTATGAACAGTAC.

With regard to this clone: Gene names and germline refer to mouse. From the germline J gene comes the end of the CDR3, since the read stops 1 residue before it. V usage is TRBV16 and J usage is TRBJ2-3; 8 positions agree with TRBD2. The V gene end was trimmed by 0 bases and the J gene end by 0 bases; junction bases not matched to a gene: 11. Germline values: CDR1 SGHSA, CDR2 FRNQAP. The CDR3 loop spans 19 amino acids. The CDR3 bases that were read are TGTGCAAGCAGCTTAGATGAGGTGGGGGGGAAGGGGAGTGCAGAAACGCTGTAT. It translates to CASSLDEVGGKGSAETLY. The entire CDR3 protein is CASSLDEVGGKGSAETLYF. The whole variable domain, filled in from reference TRBV16 and TRBJ2-3, reads NAGVIQTPRHKVTGKGQEATLWCEPISGHSAVFWYRQTIVQGLEFLTYFRNQAPIDDSGMPKERFSAQMPNQSHSTLKIQSTQPQDSAVYLCASSLDEVGGKGSAETLYFGSGTRLTVL.

By share, this clone ranks as medium-sized. The germline and genes are mouse ones. The CDR3 extends 1 residue past the end of the read, so its final part is completed from the germline J gene. The chain employs TRBV3 and TRBJ1-3, with D possibly matching TRBD1 (5 bases). Trimming took 2 bases from V and 2 from J, leaving 7 bases between them. Germline V gene lookup returns CDR1 SNHLY and CDR2 FYNGKV (reference sequence). This CDR3 is 14 amino acids long. The DNA read from the CDR3 is TGTGCCAGCAGCTTACAAGGGGCTGGAAATACGCTCTAT. Translated: CASSLQGAGNTLY. In full, the CDR3 is CASSLQGAGNTLYF.

This clone was counted a few times. The gene symbols are mouse symbols. Read coverage stops 1 residue before the CDR3 terminus; the germline J gene supplies the remainder. The chain is built from TRBV26 and TRBJ1-1, with D maybe TRBD1 (5 bases). The V gene's germline CDR1 is KGHPV and CDR2 FQNQEV (reference sequence). CDR3 length: 14 residues. Trimming took off 6 bases at V and 0 bases at J, with 11 bases between the two ends. The sequenced CDR3 bases are TGTGCCAGCAGGGCAGGGACCTCAAACACAGAAGTCTTC. Its protein is CASRAGTSNTEVF. The whole CDR3 protein is CASRAGTSNTEVFF.

Remarks on this clone: All gene names here are mouse names. The CDR3 extends 1 residue past the end of the read, so its final part is completed from the germline J gene. This chain uses TRBV4 with TRBJ1-1, with D possibly matching TRBD1 (6 bases). Trimming cost V 5 bases and J 2 bases, with 9 bases left between them. Germline V gene lookup returns CDR1 LGHDT and CDR2 YNNKQL (reference sequence). This CDR3 region has 13 residues. The CDR3 loop reads CASSGTLNTEVFF. Partial CDR3 DNA: TGTGCCAGCAGCGGGACACTCAACACAGAAGTCTTC. Full variable domain (rest looked up from reference TRBV4 and TRBJ1-1): ETAVFQTPNYHVTQVGNEVSFNCKQTLGHDTMYWYKQDSKKLLKIMFSYNNKQLIVNETVPRRFSPQSSDKAHLNLRIKSVEPEDSAVYLCASSGTLNTEVFFGKGTRLTVV.

Points on this clone: Gene names are mouse gene names. The read falls 1 residue short of the CDR3 end, and the missing part is taken from the germline J gene. The chain recombines TRBV23 with TRBJ2-7. The CDR3 spans 12 residues. CDR1 is KGHTA and CDR2 is FQNQQP in the germline V gene. Here the CDR3 reads CSSSLDRDEQYF. CDR3 DNA (partial): TGCTCCAGCAGCCTGGACCGGGATGAACAGTAC.